This TCR beta chain was recovered during a study of T cell repertoires in cytomegalovirus infection. At the level of the study: Recently identified HLA-C-restricted CMV epitopes were used, and well-studied HLA-B-restricted CMV epitopes were used as well.

In this sample, this clonotype turned up a few times. Its antigen is currently unknown. Study-level findings and limits: The ex vivo response showed dominance by HLA-C-restricted CMV-specific TCR beta clonotypes.

TCRdb reprocessed the reads with MiXCR, giving one entry per CDR3 protein. The data hold some 940,000 distinct CDR3 sequences, with roughly a third observed a single time. The germline V gene has CDR1 MNHNS and CDR2 SASEGT. This CDR3 has 14 amino acids. V was pared by 6 bases and J by 5 bases, with 9 bases of the junction left unmatched. V usage is TRBV6-1 and J usage is TRBJ1-1, with TRBD1 matching over 7 bases. The sample here was cultured CD8+ T cells from PBMCs, taken from culture after CMV antigen stimulation. The receptor was derived from a human donor in good health (CMV status not recorded). Some clones in this sample may be carry-over from other donors' samples. CDR3 sequence (DNA): TGTGCCAGCAGCGACAGGGTGCAGTTGACTGAAGCTTTCTTT. It yields the protein CASSDRVQLTEAFF.